The 24 T cell receptor beta chains below all came from one sample that was sequenced in a study of blood T cell repertoires in COVID-19. Profiling relied on immunoSEQ multiplex PCR, and the TCRdb table lists in-frame clones only, not all of them. The data contain 390,000 or so clones, nearly 90% of them singletons. The sequenced material came from peripheral blood. These receptors originate from a man aged 18 to 29 with active or convalescent COVID-19.

The genes are TRBV27 and TRBJ1-2; perhaps TRBD1 as D (6 bases). The CDR3 has 14 residues. Trimming stripped 6 bases from V and 4 bases from J, with 15 bases between. CDR1 is MNHEY, CDR2 SMNVEV, per germline (reference sequence). CDR3 loop: CASRPRQDPYGYTF. The CDR3 region has the DNA TGTGCCAGCAGACCGCGACAGGACCCCTATGGCTACACCTTC.

Details on this clone: The sample holds other DNA sequences that translate to the same CDR3. The chain couples TRBV7-3 to TRBJ1-1; 8 bases align to TRBD1. This CDR3 has 13 residues. The germline CDR1 and CDR2 sequences are SGHTA and FQGTGA. V lost 5 bases, J lost 5 bases, and 4 bases stayed unmatched. CDR3 bases: TGTGCCAGCAGCCGGACAGGGAGGACTGAAGCTTTCTTT. Translated: CASSRTGRTEAFF. The full variable domain, with the rest looked up from reference TRBV7-3 and TRBJ1-1, is GAGVSQTPSNKVTEKGKYVELRCDPISGHTALYWYRQSLGQGPEFLIYFQGTGAADDSGLPNDRFFAVRPEGSVSTLKIQRTERGDSAVYLCASSRTGRTEAFFGQGTRLTVV.

This clone was observed a handful of times. V is TRBV5-1 and J is TRBJ2-7; TRBD1 agrees at 7 bases. The CDR3 has 13 residues. Germline trimming cut 3 bases from V and 2 bases from J; bases unmatched to any gene: 2. Looked up from germline, CDR1 is SGHRS and CDR2 is YFSETQ. The CDR3 sequence is CASSSGQPYEQYF. The CDR3 DNA reads as TGCGCCAGCAGCTCGGGACAGCCCTACGAGCAGTACTTC.

CDR3 DNA: TGCGCCAGCAGCCAAGATCCCTCCCTAGGAGGCTACACCTTC. Protein: CASSQDPSLGGYTF. The V call is TRBV4-3, the J call TRBJ1-2; D not resolved. With 0 bases removed from V and 8 bases from J, the gap between germline ends came to 13 bases. The germline CDR1 and CDR2 sequences are LGHNA and YSLEER. CDR3 length: 14 amino acids.

The chain recombines TRBV7-8 with TRBJ2-7; the match to TRBD1 covers 10 bases. This CDR3 spans 14 amino acids. Germline V gene lookup returns CDR1 SGHVS and CDR2 FQNEAQ. Trimming cost V 6 bases and J 3 bases; bases outside gene matches: 5. The CDR3 DNA sequence: TGTGCCAGCAGTTGGGACAGGGGATACTACGAGCAGTACTTC. It is translated as CASSWDRGYYEQYF.

The rearrangement joins TRBV5-5 to TRBJ1-3; TRBD1 is a possible D gene (6 bases). The CDR3 is made up of 14 amino acids. CDR1 is SGHKS, CDR2 YYEKEE, per germline (reference sequence). Trimming took off 7 bases at V and 0 bases at J, with 11 bases between the two ends. DNA of the CDR3: TGTGCCAGCGGGGGGGCAGCCTCTGGAAACACCATATATTTT. It yields the protein CASGGAASGNTIYF.

A note on this clone: Given a much more abundant clone one base away, this may be a read error. Within the sample, other DNA sequences also encode this same CDR3. V is TRBV5-1 and J is TRBJ2-1; 11 bases match TRBD2. CDR3 length: 14 amino acids. The trim removed 4 bases at V and 7 bases at J, leaving 4 bases unmatched. The germline V gene has CDR1 SGHRS and CDR2 YFSETQ. CDR3 region: CASSNPSGRNEQFF. The CDR3 nucleotides are TGCGCCAGCAGCAATCCTAGCGGGAGGAATGAGCAGTTCTTC. Full variable domain (remainder filled in from reference TRBV5-1 and TRBJ2-1): KAGVTQTPRYLIKTRGQQVTLSCSPISGHRSVSWYQQTPGQGLQFLFEYFSETQRNKGNFPGRFSGRQFSNSRSEMNVSTLELGDSALYLCASSNPSGRNEQFFGPGTRLTVL.

Turning to this clone: This same CDR3 is encoded by further DNA sequences in the sample. V gene TRBV7-9 combines with J gene TRBJ2-7; 7 bases fit TRBD2. There are 13 residues in the CDR3. Germline values: CDR1 SEHNR, CDR2 FQNEAQ (reference sequence). Trimming at V came to 2 bases and at J to 3 bases, leaving 1 base not matched to a gene. The CDR3 region has the DNA TGTGCCAGCAGCTTAACGGGAGGCTACGAGCAGTACTTC. As protein: CASSLTGGYEQYF.

Only one count was recorded for this clone. This chain connects TRBV11-2 to TRBJ2-5; no reliable D call. The CDR3 loop spans 15 amino acids. Looked up from germline, CDR1 is SGHAT and CDR2 is FQNNGV. Trimming cost V 1 base and J 4 bases, with 13 bases left between them. CDR3 region: CASSLGLAWIETQYF. DNA of the CDR3: TGTGCCAGCAGCTTAGGACTCGCATGGATAGAGACCCAGTACTTC.

The chain has TRBV9 and TRBJ2-7; 7 bases map to TRBD1. This CDR3 region has 15 residues. Per the germline V gene, CDR1 is SGDLS and CDR2 is YYNGEE. With 4 bases clipped from V and 3 bases from J, the junction kept 10 bases outside the gene matches. CDR3: CASSPQGGRNYEQYF. CDR3 nucleotide sequence: TGTGCCAGCAGCCCCCAAGGGGGCCGAAACTACGAGCAGTACTTC.

This chain's CDR3 is CAAGRQGDQPQHF. The CDR3 DNA sequence: TGTGCAGCAGGTAGACAGGGTGATCAGCCCCAGCATTTT. This chain uses TRBV6-6 with TRBJ1-5; 7 bases are a match to TRBD1. This CDR3 is 13 amino acids long. Germline CDR1 and CDR2: MNHNY and SVGAGI (reference sequence).

The chain carries TRBV18 and TRBJ2-1; 8 positions match TRBD2. In germline, CDR1 is KGHSH, CDR2 LQKENI. The CDR3 has 17 residues. Germline trimming cut 1 base from V and 0 bases from J; bases unmatched to any gene: 5. CDR3 amino acids: CASSPQRGSSSYNEQFF. In DNA form, the CDR3 reads TGTGCCAGCTCACCACAGCGGGGGTCAAGCTCCTACAATGAGCAGTTCTTC.

The genes are TRBV2 and TRBJ2-4, with 7 nucleotides matching TRBD1. The ends lost 9 bases at V and 10 bases at J; junction bases unmatched: 9. Germline V gives CDR1 SNHLY, CDR2 FYNNEI. CDR3 length: 12 amino acids. This chain's CDR3 is CASRQGVRIQYF. CDR3 DNA: TGTGCCAGTAGACAGGGTGTAAGGATTCAGTACTTC.

The chain employs TRBV6-2 or TRBV6-3 and TRBJ1-4; 8 positions match TRBD1. The CDR3 has 15 residues. Germline V CDR1 and CDR2: MNHEY, SVGEGT. Germline trimming cut 5 bases from V and 6 bases from J; bases unmatched to any gene: 8. The CDR3 is CASSGQGARDEKLFF. CDR3 in DNA: TGTGCCAGCAGTGGCCAGGGGGCGCGGGATGAAAAACTGTTTTTT.

The genes are TRBV29-1 and TRBJ1-2; no reliable D call. Trimming left V 6 bases short and J 3 bases short, with 14 bases between. Germline loops: CDR1 SQVTM, CDR2 ANQGSEA. The CDR3 totals 13 residues. The CDR3 coding sequence is TGCAGCGTCCGATGGTCCAGCGACTATGGCTACACCTTC. This codes for CSVRWSSDYGYTF. The full variable domain, with the rest looked up from reference TRBV29-1 and TRBJ1-2, is SAVISQKPSRDICQRGTSLTIQCQVDSQVTMMFWYRQQPGQSLTLIATANQGSEATYESGFVIDKFPISRPNLTFSTLTVSNMSPEDSSIYLCSVRWSSDYGYTFGSGTRLTVV.

The J gene is TRBJ2-1, the V gene TRBV4-2, with D possibly matching TRBD2 (7 bases). The CDR3 extends over 17 amino acids. Germline V gives CDR1 LGHNA, CDR2 YNFKEQ. Trimming stripped 6 bases from V and 4 bases from J, with 22 bases between. The CDR3 sequence: CASRGIGGPKGYNEQFF. DNA of the CDR3: TGTGCCAGCAGGGGGATCGGGGGGCCGAAGGGTTACAATGAGCAGTTCTTC.

V usage is TRBV7-3 and J usage is TRBJ2-3, with 7 bases fitting TRBD1. From germline, CDR1 is SGHTA and CDR2 FQGTGA. After removal of 6 bases from V and 4 bases from J, the junction contained 10 bases not matched to a gene. This CDR3 spans 15 amino acids. The CDR3 protein is CASSVNTGVADTQYF. The CDR3 region has the DNA TGTGCCAGCAGTGTAAATACAGGGGTGGCAGATACGCAGTATTTT.

The V call is TRBV28, the J call TRBJ1-2; weak D call: TRBD1 (6 bases). From germline, CDR1 is MDHEN and CDR2 SYDVKM. V shed 3 bases and J shed 8 bases, with 13 bases lying between them. The CDR3 is 13 amino acids. CDR3 nucleotide sequence: TGTGCCAGCAGTTTCTCGGGGGGCAGGGGCTACACCTTC. This codes for CASSFSGGRGYTF.

Comment on this clone: The sample carries other DNA sequences with the same CDR3. V and J are TRBV5-1 and TRBJ2-7; D is undetermined. Germline lookup yields CDR1 SGHRS and CDR2 YFSETQ. V shed 0 bases and J shed 0 bases, with 7 bases lying between them. There are 14 residues in the CDR3. The CDR3 DNA sequence: TGCGCCAGCAGCTTGGCAGGCTCCTCCTACGAGCAGTACTTC. It encodes CASSLAGSSYEQYF.

As to this clone: The sample holds other DNA sequences that translate to the same CDR3. The chain carries TRBV7-9 and TRBJ1-4, with 7 bases aligning to TRBD1. Unmatched junction bases numbered 2, after V lost 1 base and J lost 0 bases. The CDR3 consists of 16 residues. CDR1 SEHNR and CDR2 FQNEAQ come from the germline V gene (reference sequence). The CDR3 DNA reads as TGTGCCAGCAGCTTAGGAGGGGGCCCAACTAATGAAAAACTGTTTTTT. Translating gives CASSLGGGPTNEKLFF. The full variable domain, with the rest looked up from reference TRBV7-9 and TRBJ1-4, is DTGVSQNPRHKITKRGQNVTFRCDPISEHNRLYWYRQTLGQGPEFLTYFQNEAQLEKSRLLSDRFSAERPKGSFSTLEIQRTEQGDSAMYLCASSLGGGPTNEKLFFGSGTQLSVL.

In its sample, this clone was seen once. The chain joins TRBV19 to TRBJ1-3; D is unclear. CDR1 is LNHDA, CDR2 SQIVND, per germline (reference sequence). The CDR3 runs to 14 residues. V was cut by 5 bases and J by 6 bases, with 14 bases left in between. The CDR3 nucleotides read TGTGCCAGTAGTGCATGGGGAGACGAAAACACCATATATTTT. This sequence encodes CASSAWGDENTIYF.

The rearrangement links TRBV7-2 to TRBJ1-2; no clear D. Deletions cut 1 base from V and 4 bases from J, with 10 bases between. This CDR3 contains 14 residues. Germline loops: CDR1 SGHTA, CDR2 FQGNSA. Here the CDR3 DNA reads TGTGCCAGCAGCTTAGAGCAGGTCCCCTATGGCTACACCTTC. This translates into CASSLEQVPYGYTF.

This sequence joins TRBV12-5 and TRBJ1-2, with 8 bases aligning to TRBD1. Germline V gene data show CDR1 as LGHNT and CDR2 as FRNRAP. The CDR3 is 14 amino acids. V lost 6 bases, J lost 5 bases, and 8 bases stayed unmatched. As DNA, the CDR3 is TGTGCTAGTGGGATAGGACAGGGAATATATGGCTACACCTTC. This codes for CASGIGQGIYGYTF.

This clone has more than one count but fewer than ten. The chain employs TRBV5-3 and TRBJ1-5; tentatively, D is TRBD1 (6 bases). TRBV5-3 is an ORF, and what it does is uncertain. V lost 4 bases and J lost 0, with 14 bases in between. The CDR3 runs 16 residues. The CDR3 nucleotides read TGTGCCAGAAGCCCCGACAGGAGAGATAGCAATCAGCCCCAGCATTTT. It specifies CARSPDRRDSNQPQHF.